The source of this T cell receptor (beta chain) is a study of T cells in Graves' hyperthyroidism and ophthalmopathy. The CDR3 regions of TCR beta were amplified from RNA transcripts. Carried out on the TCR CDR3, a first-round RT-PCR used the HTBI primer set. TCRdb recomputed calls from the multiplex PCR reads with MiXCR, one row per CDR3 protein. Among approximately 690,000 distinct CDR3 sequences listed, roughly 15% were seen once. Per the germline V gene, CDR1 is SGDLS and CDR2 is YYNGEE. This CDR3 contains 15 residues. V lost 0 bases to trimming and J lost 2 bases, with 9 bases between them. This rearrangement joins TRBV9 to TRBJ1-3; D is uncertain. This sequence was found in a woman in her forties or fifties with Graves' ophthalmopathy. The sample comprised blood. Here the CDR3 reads CASSVELEAGNTIYF. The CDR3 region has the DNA TGTGCCAGCAGCGTAGAATTGGAGGCTGGAAACACCATATATTTT. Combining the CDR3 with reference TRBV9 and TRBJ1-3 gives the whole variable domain DSGVTQTPKHLITATGQRVTLRCSPRSGDLSVYWYQQSLDQGLQFLIQYYNGEERAKGNILERFSAQQFPDLHSELNLSSLELGDSALYFCASSVELEAGNTIYFGEGSWLTVV.